The rows below give T cell receptor beta chains drawn from one sample of a study of blood T cell repertoires in COVID-19. The data were produced by immunoSEQ multiplex PCR, yet TCRdb's version contains in-frame clones alone and is incomplete. Among 100,000 to 120,000 clones listed, 76% were seen once. Material: peripheral blood. These receptors all stem from a woman of 80 years or more with acute or convalescent COVID-19. Both conserved end residues are part of each CDR3. Each record gives: clone size, D gene, V gene, J gene, CDR3 protein, CDR3 DNA. The D gene is left open where the match is weak. Not every row has a clone size; where given, it reads once, few, many or a size class.

.	TRBD1	TRBV11-2	TRBJ2-7	CASSLTGDLEQYF	TGTGCCAGCAGCTTAACAGGGGATTTAGAGCAGTACTTC
.	TRBD2	TRBV27	TRBJ2-5	CASSSSGTTETQYF	TGTGCCAGCAGTTCTAGCGGGACGACAGAGACCCAGTACTTC
few	.	TRBV7-8	TRBJ1-5	CASSPNPDNNQPQHF	TGTGCCAGCAGCCCCAATCCGGACAATAATCAGCCCCAGCATTTT
.	.	TRBV9	TRBJ1-3	CASSVGGPGNTIYF	TGTGCCAGCAGCGTAGGAGGGCCTGGAAACACCATATATTTT
.	TRBD1	TRBV6-5	TRBJ1-5	CASISYRGLGQPQHF	TGTGCCAGCATAAGTTACAGGGGGCTAGGGCAGCCCCAGCATTTT
.	.	TRBV11-2	TRBJ2-3	CASSQGEITQYF	TGTGCCAGCAGCCAAGGGGAAATTACGCAGTATTTT
.	.	TRBV5-8	TRBJ1-6	CASSLARVNSPLHF	TGTGCCAGCAGCTTGGCGCGGGTTAATTCACCCCTCCACTTT
.	TRBD1	TRBV7-9	TRBJ1-4	CASSLAGQPAEKLFF	TGTGCCAGCAGCTTAGCGGGACAGCCGGCTGAAAAACTGTTTTTT
.	.	TRBV4-1	TRBJ1-5	CASSQLDFLAGGNQPQHF	TGCGCCAGCAGCCAATTGGACTTCCTAGCGGGGGGCAATCAGCCCCAGCATTTT
.	.	TRBV6-5	TRBJ1-1	CASSRNTEAFF	TGTGCCAGCAGTCGGAACACTGAAGCTTTCTTT
.	TRBD1	TRBV6-5	TRBJ1-1	CAIRQGFTEAFF	TGTGCCATACGACAGGGCTTTACTGAAGCTTTCTTT
few	TRBD1	TRBV18	TRBJ1-2	CASSPGSGQGHGYTF	TGTGCCAGCTCACCCGGGAGTGGACAGGGACATGGCTACACCTTC
.	.	TRBV5-1	TRBJ1-1	CASSLTSENTEAFF	TGCGCCAGCAGCTTGACCTCAGAGAACACTGAAGCTTTCTTT
.	.	TRBV6-1	TRBJ1-1	CASSEGAGANTEAFF	TGTGCCAGCAGTGAAGGGGCAGGGGCAAACACTGAAGCTTTCTTT
once	.	TRBV3-1/TRBV3-2	TRBJ1-4	CASSQEGGEKLFF	TGTGCCAGCAGCCAAGAGGGGGGGGAAAAACTGTTTTTT
few	TRBD2	TRBV19	TRBJ2-5	CASSSQSGGAETQYF	TGTGCCAGTAGTTCCCAGAGCGGGGGGGCGGAGACCCAGTACTTC
.	.	TRBV13	TRBJ2-7	CASSLASFSYEQYF	TGTGCCAGCAGCTTAGCGTCCTTCTCCTACGAGCAGTACTTC
.	.	TRBV7-3	TRBJ2-5	CASSSGKRETQYF	TGTGCCAGCAGTTCAGGGAAGCGAGAGACCCAGTACTTC
few	TRBD1	TRBV7-6	TRBJ2-7	CASSPQGASGEQYF	TGTGCCAGCAGCCCGCAGGGGGCGAGTGGCGAGCAGTACTTC
once	TRBD2	TRBV5-1	TRBJ2-5	CASSVTSGIRETQYF	TGCGCCAGCAGCGTGACTAGCGGGATCAGAGAGACCCAGTACTTC
.	TRBD1	TRBV6-6	TRBJ2-3	CASSTTGGPSTDTQYF	TGTGCCAGCAGCACCACAGGGGGCCCTAGCACAGATACGCAGTATTTT
once	TRBD1	TRBV5-1	TRBJ1-1	CASSSSTGGGFEAFF	TGCGCCAGCAGCAGTTCGACAGGGGGCGGTTTTGAAGCTTTCTTT